The 20 T cell receptor beta chains in this list originate from one sample, sequenced in a study of T cell responses to AZD1222 COVID-19 vaccine. The protocol was immunoSEQ multiplex PCR, while the TCRdb copy is restricted to in-frame clones and leaves out a portion. The table lists more than 140,000 clones, under 95% of them singletons. Specimen: peripheral blood, collected on day 0 of AZD1222 vaccination. The receptor source for this set is an adult in good health.

This chain joins TRBV5-5 and TRBJ2-4, with D maybe TRBD1 (6 bases). The length of the CDR3 is 14 residues. The V gene lost 7 bases and the J gene lost 0 bases, with 11 bases spanning the gap. Germline V lookup: CDR1 SGHKS, CDR2 YYEKEE (reference sequence). CDR3 region: CASGQTLAKNIQYF. The CDR3 DNA sequence: TGTGCCAGCGGACAGACACTAGCCAAAAACATTCAGTACTTC.

The genes are TRBV7-2 and TRBJ2-1; D is possibly TRBD2 (6 bases). This CDR3 contains 16 residues. Trimming cost V 2 bases and J 7 bases, with 18 bases left between them. Germline CDR1 SGHTA, CDR2 FQGNSA. Here the CDR3 DNA reads TGTGCCAGCAGCTTAATGTCGGGACTGGAACGGAATGAGCAGTTCTTC. Its translation: CASSLMSGLERNEQFF.

V gene TRBV28 combines with J gene TRBJ2-6, with TRBD1 matching 10 bases. J was trimmed by 4 bases and V by 5 bases; bases with no gene match: 14. Per germline, CDR1 MDHEN and CDR2 SYDVKM. The CDR3 is 19 amino acids. CDR3 bases: TGTGCCAGCAGTCTCCCCCCCCGGGACAGGGGCTCCGGGGCCAACGTCCTGACTTTC. Its translation is CASSLPPRDRGSGANVLTF. The entire variable domain, with the rest obtained from reference TRBV28 and TRBJ2-6, is as follows: DVKVTQSSRYLVKRTGEKVFLECVQDMDHENMFWYRQDPGLGLRLIYFSYDVKMKEKGDIPEGYSVSREKKERFSLILESASTNQTSMYLCASSLPPRDRGSGANVLTFGAGSRLTVL.

The chain uses TRBV5-6 and TRBJ1-5, with a weak D call TRBD1 (5 bases). The V end lost 0 bases, the J end lost 11 bases, and 18 bases lay between the germline ends. Germline CDR1 SGHDT, CDR2 YYEEEE. The CDR3 contains 15 residues. The CDR3 bases are TGTGCCAGCAGCTTGGCAGGCAGGGCCTCTGTGGCCCAGCATTTT. Its protein is CASSLAGRASVAQHF.

This chain connects TRBV24-1 to TRBJ2-2; 9 nucleotides match TRBD2. CDR3 size: 15 residues. V lost 6 bases, J lost 1 base, and 2 bases stayed unmatched. Germline CDR1 reads KGHDR; CDR2 reads SFDVKD. In DNA form, the CDR3 reads TGTGCCACCAGTAAGACTAGCGGGAACACCGGGGAGCTGTTTTTT. It yields the protein CATSKTSGNTGELFF.

The rearrangement links TRBV7-2 to TRBJ2-6; no definite D call. Germline CDR1 reads SGHTA; CDR2 reads FQGNSA. The V end was cut by 5 bases, the J end by 6 bases, with 14 bases between. This CDR3 region has 15 residues. Here the CDR3 DNA reads TGTGCCAGCAGCAACGGCGAAGGAACGGCCAACGTCCTGACTTTC. This translates into CASSNGEGTANVLTF. Based on the CDR3 plus reference TRBV7-2 and TRBJ2-6, the full variable domain is GAGVSQSPSNKVTEKGKDVELRCDPISGHTALYWYRQSLGQGLEFLIYFQGNSAPDKSGLPSDRFSAERTGGSVSTLTIQRTQQEDSAVYLCASSNGEGTANVLTFGAGSRLTVL.

The chain uses TRBV28 and TRBJ2-5; D perhaps matches TRBD2 (6 bases). The V end was cut by 6 bases, the J end by 1 base, with 15 bases between. The length of the CDR3 is 15 residues. The germline gives CDR1 MDHEN, CDR2 SYDVKM. The CDR3 region is CASRRRGGIQETQYF. The CDR3 coding sequence is TGTGCCAGCAGACGCCGTGGGGGGATCCAAGAGACCCAGTACTTC. Full variable domain (missing parts from reference TRBV28 and TRBJ2-5): DVKVTQSSRYLVKRTGEKVFLECVQDMDHENMFWYRQDPGLGLRLIYFSYDVKMKEKGDIPEGYSVSREKKERFSLILESASTNQTSMYLCASRRRGGIQETQYFGPGTRLLVL.

This clone was detected only a few times. This chain links TRBV7-3 with TRBJ2-7; D not resolved. V was cut by 0 bases and J by 5 bases, with 11 bases left in between. The CDR3 sequence is 14 residues long. Per the germline V gene, CDR1 is SGHTA and CDR2 is FQGTGA. As DNA, the CDR3 is TGTGCCAGCAGCTTAACAGGGCGCCCCAACGAGCAGTACTTC. This translates into CASSLTGRPNEQYF.

This rearrangement joins TRBV28 to TRBJ2-7; TRBD1 matches at 7 bases. The CDR3 is made up of 15 amino acids. V was clipped by 5 bases and J by 7 bases; unmatched bases: 14. CDR1 and CDR2 from the germline V gene are MDHEN and SYDVKM. The CDR3 DNA reads TGTGCCAGCAGTCCACCGGGACAGAGATTTCGGGAGCAGTACTTC. As protein: CASSPPGQRFREQYF.

This chain uses TRBV19 with TRBJ2-1; TRBD2 aligns across 11 bases. The V gene's germline CDR1 is LNHDA and CDR2 SQIVND (reference sequence). The trim removed 6 bases at V and 1 base at J, leaving 14 bases unmatched. CDR3 length: 19 amino acids. The CDR3 loop is CASSQPITSGRASYNEQFF. CDR3 DNA: TGTGCCAGTAGCCAGCCCATTACTAGCGGGAGAGCGTCCTACAATGAGCAGTTCTTC.

The genes are TRBV19 and TRBJ1-5; D ambiguous. Germline-derived CDR1 and CDR2 are LNHDA and SQIVND (reference sequence). CDR3 length: 15 residues. V shed 5 bases and J shed 5 bases, with 16 bases lying between them. The CDR3 spells CASSALTGRDQPQHF. DNA for the CDR3: TGTGCCAGTAGTGCTCTTACGGGTCGGGATCAGCCCCAGCATTTT.

V and J are TRBV5-1 and TRBJ2-1; the D gene is possibly TRBD2 (7 bases). Trimming removed 0 bases at V and 9 bases at J, with 13 bases between. The germline V gene encodes CDR1 SGHRS and CDR2 YFSETQ. The CDR3 runs 14 residues. The CDR3 sequence: CASSLEGGAREQFF. The CDR3, as DNA: TGCGCCAGCAGCTTGGAGGGGGGGGCCCGTGAGCAGTTCTTC.

V is TRBV7-9 and J is TRBJ2-1; the match to TRBD2 covers 8 bases. This CDR3 contains 19 residues. The V gene end was trimmed by 1 base and the J gene end by 2 bases; junction bases not matched to a gene: 13. Germline lookup yields CDR1 SEHNR and CDR2 FQNEAQ (reference sequence). CDR3 coding DNA: TGTGCCAGCAGCTTAGTTCCGGGTCGCAGCGGGAGTACCTACAATGAGCAGTTCTTC. Translated, it gives CASSLVPGRSGSTYNEQFF.

The rearrangement joins TRBV4-3 to TRBJ1-4, with a tentative D call TRBD1 (5 bases). The germline CDR1 and CDR2 sequences are LGHNA and YSLEER. There are 15 residues in the CDR3. The V end was cut by 0 bases, the J end by 8 bases, with 13 bases between. CDR3 loop: CASSQDLGRREKLFF. As DNA, the CDR3 is TGCGCCAGCAGCCAAGATCTGGGACGCAGAGAAAAACTGTTTTTT.

The V gene is TRBV27, the J gene TRBJ1-2, with TRBD1 matching over 11 bases. The CDR3 covers 15 residues. J lost 2 bases, V lost 4 bases, and 3 bases had no gene match. Germline V gene lookup returns CDR1 MNHEY and CDR2 SMNVEV (reference sequence). The CDR3 here is CASSSRTGGNYGYTF. The CDR3 nucleotides are TGTGCCAGCAGTTCGCGGACAGGGGGCAACTATGGCTACACCTTC.

Comment on this clone: An end of the junction does not agree with germline; a read error may underlie this. CDR3 DNA sequence: TGTGCCAGCAGTTCATTAGGGACTCCTCTGATCTTC. This translates into CASSSLGTPLIF. This chain joins TRBV27 and TRBJ2-1; TRBD2 might be the D (6 bases). The CDR3 length is 12 residues. Germline V gene data show CDR1 as MNHEY and CDR2 as SMNVEV (reference sequence).

This clone came up a few times. The chain's CDR3 is CATSKRTGEGGEKLFF. In DNA, the CDR3 is TGTGCCACCAGCAAACGGACAGGAGAGGGAGGGGAAAAACTGTTTTTT. V and J are TRBV15 and TRBJ1-4; 7 bases are a match to TRBD1. This CDR3 region has 16 residues. J lost 8 bases, V lost 4 bases, and 13 bases had no gene match. Germline V gene sequence: CDR1 LNHNV, CDR2 YYDKDF (reference sequence).

The chain has TRBV29-1 and TRBJ2-5, with 9 bases aligning to TRBD2. This CDR3 is built from 14 residues. V was clipped by 5 bases and J by 5 bases; unmatched bases: 9. In germline, CDR1 is SQVTM, CDR2 ANQGSEA. For the CDR3, the DNA is TGCAGCGTTCGCGTGAGCGGGAGGTGGGAGACCCAGTACTTC. It yields the protein CSVRVSGRWETQYF.

Turning to this clone: Sequence at one end of the junction differs from germline and may be a read error. The V and J genes are TRBV10-2 and TRBJ1-6; unclear D gene. CDR1 is WSHSY and CDR2 is SAAADI in the germline V gene. This CDR3 has 14 residues. CDR3 region: CASSETSSNSPLHF. The CDR3 coding sequence is TGCGCCAGCAGTGAGACCTCCTCTAATTCACCCCTCCACTTT.

The gene calls are TRBV9 and TRBJ2-1, with D tentatively TRBD2 (6 bases). The V end was cut by 8 bases, the J end by 0 bases, with 21 bases between. This CDR3 comprises 17 residues. Per the germline V gene, CDR1 is SGDLS and CDR2 is YYNGEE. CDR3 amino acids: CARELLTGRPSYNEQFF. The CDR3 region has the DNA TGTGCCAGAGAGCTCTTAACTGGGAGGCCCTCCTACAATGAGCAGTTCTTC. Variable domain in full (rest from reference TRBV9 and TRBJ2-1): DSGVTQTPKHLITATGQRVTLRCSPRSGDLSVYWYQQSLDQGLQFLIQYYNGEERAKGNILERFSAQQFPDLHSELNLSSLELGDSALYFCARELLTGRPSYNEQFFGPGTRLTVL.